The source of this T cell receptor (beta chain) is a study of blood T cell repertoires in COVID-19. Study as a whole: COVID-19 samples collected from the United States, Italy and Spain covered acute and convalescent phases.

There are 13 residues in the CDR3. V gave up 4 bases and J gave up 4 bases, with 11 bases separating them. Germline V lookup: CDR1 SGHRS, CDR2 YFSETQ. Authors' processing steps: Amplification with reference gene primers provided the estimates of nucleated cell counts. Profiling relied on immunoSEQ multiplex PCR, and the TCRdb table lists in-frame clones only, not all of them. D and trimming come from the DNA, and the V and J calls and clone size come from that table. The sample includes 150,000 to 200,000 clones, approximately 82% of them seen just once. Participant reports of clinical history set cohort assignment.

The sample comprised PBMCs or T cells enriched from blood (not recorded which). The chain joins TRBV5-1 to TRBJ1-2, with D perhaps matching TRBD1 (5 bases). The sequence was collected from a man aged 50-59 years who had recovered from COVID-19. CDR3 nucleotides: TGCGCCAGCAGCCGGGGGGATGGCTATGGCTACACCTTC. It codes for CASSRGDGYGYTF.